The TCR beta chain described here comes from a study of blood T cell repertoires in COVID-19. Per germline, CDR1 SQVTM and CDR2 ANQGSEA. V shed 6 bases and J 4 bases; nucleotides not matched to a gene: 2. This CDR3 region has 12 residues. TCRdb's copy holds only in-frame clones and misses some; the assay was immunoSEQ multiplex PCR. The sample includes 140,000 to 150,000 clones, 88% of them seen just once. This TCR derives from a woman aged 25-40 years with acute COVID-19. The genes are TRBV29-1 and TRBJ1-4; 7 bases match TRBD1. The sample taken for sequencing was PBMCs or T cells enriched from blood (not recorded which). The CDR3 reads CSVGQFNEKLFF. Written as DNA, the CDR3 is TGCAGCGTGGGACAGTTTAATGAAAAACTGTTTTTT.